This T cell receptor beta chain was obtained from a study of cytomegalovirus exposure and HLA in healthy donors. PCR amplification relied on 60 Vbeta primers (plus 13 Jbeta primers). The repertoire was sequenced with immunoSEQ multiplex PCR; TCRdb's copy has only in-frame clones and lacks some. There are around 190,000 clones in the sample; roughly 84% occur only once, and around 1.2% lies in the top ten. Trimming removed 1 base at V and 8 bases at J, with 6 bases between. Germline V gives CDR1 MGHDK, CDR2 SYGVNS. The CDR3 totals 12 residues. This chain links TRBV25-1 with TRBJ2-1; D remains unclear. Sequencing used PBMCs. This TCR was recovered from a girl aged 2-10 years in good health and CMV-seropositive. The CDR3 DNA follows: TGTGCCAGCAGTGAATCGTTTTATGAGCAGTTCTTC. Protein product: CASSESFYEQFF. Complete variable domain (other parts from reference TRBV25-1 and TRBJ2-1): EADIYQTPRYLVIGTGKKITLECSQTMGHDKMYWYQQDPGMELHLIHYSYGVNSTEKGDLSSESTVSRIRTEHFPLTLESARPSHTSQYLCASSESFYEQFFGPGTRLTVL.